The entry below describes one TCR beta chain. Its antigen remains unidentified. This sample is drawn from a study of regulatory T cells in long-lasting Graves disease. Arm-PCR of CDR3 regions and iRepertoire HTBI primers were used to build TCR beta libraries. TCRdb itself ran the multiplex PCR reads through MiXCR, one entry per CDR3 protein. The sample holds approximately 440,000 distinct CDR3 sequences, around 24% seen once. The time point was: persistent/refractory GD, antithyroid drugs over 5 years with positive TRAb. Isolated PBMC RNA provided the starting material for the TCR library. The CDR3 runs to 16 residues. CDR1 and CDR2 (germline): KGHSH, LQKENI. The V segment lost 4 bases and the J segment 3 bases; nucleotides outside the gene matches: 6. Findings and caveats of the study: Persistent disease was characterized by preferential usage of TRBV28, TRBJ1-2 and TRBJ2-5. Persistent Graves' cases showed lower TCR diversity than newly diagnosed cases.

The chain couples TRBV18 to TRBJ2-2; TRBD1 agrees at 9 bases. Sequenced material: peripheral blood mononuclear cells (PBMCs), taken when the disease was refractory, from a patient treated with antithyroid drugs. The clonotype was recovered from a female donor with Graves disease. CDR3 residues: CASSRDRTGDTGELFF. Here the CDR3 DNA reads TGTGCCAGCTCACGGGACCGGACAGGGGACACCGGGGAGCTGTTTTTT.